One and the same sample provided the 19 T cell receptor beta chains below, sequenced in a study of blood T cell repertoires in COVID-19. The table came from immunoSEQ multiplex PCR; TCRdb's copy has only in-frame clones and leaves some out. Of around 140,000 clones listed, approximately 80% were seen once; the top ten hold approximately 8%. Input material: peripheral blood. These receptors all come from a human donor in a cohort sampled during active COVID-19.

J is TRBJ2-5 and V is TRBV19; no reliable D call. Germline V gene data show CDR1 as LNHDA and CDR2 as SQIVND (reference sequence). Between the trimmed V and J ends, which lost 4 bases and 5 bases, there was a span of 8 bases. The CDR3 spans 12 residues. The CDR3 sequence is CASSSVRETQYF. The CDR3 nucleotides read TGTGCCAGTAGTAGCGTCCGGGAGACCCAGTACTTC.

This clone was detected a few times. The V and J genes are TRBV9 and TRBJ2-3, with 12 bases identical to TRBD2. The junction had 13 bases not matched to a gene; V was cut back by 3 bases and J by 5 bases. This CDR3 comprises 18 residues. Germline CDR1 and CDR2: SGDLS and YYNGEE. For the CDR3, the DNA is TGTGCCAGCAGCGACGACCTAGCGGGAGGGCCCTCGGGAGATACGCAGTATTTT. Protein product: CASSDDLAGGPSGDTQYF.

This chain joins TRBV4-3 and TRBJ1-4, with unresolved D. The CDR3 has 12 amino acids. Looked up from germline, CDR1 is LGHNA and CDR2 is YSLEER. The ends were cut back, 5 bases at V and 8 bases at J, with 9 bases in the middle. The CDR3 here is CASSGEGEKLFF. The DNA of the CDR3 is TGCGCCAGCAGCGGGGAGGGAGAAAAACTGTTTTTT.

CDR3 nucleotide sequence: TGTGCCAGCAGTTTTGGCCTGACAGGGGAAGAGACCCAGTACTTC. Residues: CASSFGLTGEETQYF. The chain combines TRBV27 with TRBJ2-5; 8 bases align to TRBD1. The CDR3 loop spans 15 amino acids. The trim removed 3 bases at V and 3 bases at J, leaving 6 bases unmatched. Germline loops: CDR1 MNHEY, CDR2 SMNVEV (reference sequence).

Only one count was recorded for this clone. The chain couples TRBV3-1 (or the pseudogene TRBV3-2) to TRBJ2-5; possibly TRBD2 for D (6 bases). Looked up from germline, CDR1 is LGHDT and CDR2 is YNNKEL (reference sequence). V lost 0 bases, J lost 5 bases, and 16 bases lay in between. CDR3 length: 16 residues. CDR3 in DNA: TGTGCCAGCAGCCAAGATAAGTGGCGGGGTTTGGAGACCCAGTACTTC. It specifies CASSQDKWRGLETQYF.

This rearrangement joins TRBV4-2 to TRBJ1-4; weak D call: TRBD1 (5 bases). V was trimmed by 7 bases and J by 6 bases, leaving 15 bases between them. CDR3 length: 14 residues. Germline-derived CDR1 and CDR2 are LGHNA and YNFKEQ. DNA of the CDR3: TGTGCCAGCACCTCAAGGGGTGGGGATGAAAAACTGTTTTTT. Protein: CASTSRGGDEKLFF.

As for this clone: A junction boundary mismatches the germline segment, possibly from a read error. This chain links TRBV3-1 (or the pseudogene TRBV3-2) with TRBJ2-5; TRBD1 agrees at 7 bases. This CDR3 region has 16 residues. Germline values: CDR1 LGHDT, CDR2 YNNKEL (reference sequence). CDR3 residues: CASSEEGQPTQETQYF. CDR3 DNA: TGTGCCAGCAGCGAAGAGGGACAGCCGACTCAAGAGACCCAGTACTTC.

This clone was counted only a few times. The CDR3 DNA follows: TGCGCCAGCAGCCAACTTACAGGGACGAACACTGAAGCTTTCTTT. Protein: CASSQLTGTNTEAFF. This rearrangement joins TRBV4-3 to TRBJ1-1; tentative D call: TRBD1 (6 bases). Germline loops: CDR1 LGHNA, CDR2 YSLEER. The CDR3 loop spans 15 amino acids. Trimming stripped 2 bases from V and 1 base from J, with 11 bases between.

J is TRBJ2-1 and V is TRBV7-9, with 8 bases aligning to TRBD2. V gave up 4 bases and J gave up 6 bases; unmatched junction bases: 8. The CDR3 is 15 residues long. Germline V gives CDR1 SEHNR, CDR2 FQNEAQ (reference sequence). CDR3 residues: CASSSPGLVSNEQFF. In nucleotides, the CDR3 is TGTGCCAGCAGCTCACCGGGACTAGTTTCCAATGAGCAGTTCTTC.

In DNA form, the CDR3 reads TGTGCCAGCAGCTTGGAAGGGGGGGAGAGCTCCTACGAGCAGTACTTC. Amino acids: CASSLEGGESSYEQYF. The V call is TRBV5-5, the J call TRBJ2-7; the D gene is possibly TRBD2 (7 bases). This CDR3 comprises 16 residues. Germline V gene sequence: CDR1 SGHKS, CDR2 YYEKEE (reference sequence). Trimming cost V 0 bases and J 0 bases, with 13 bases left between them.

This clone was recorded only once. This sequence joins TRBV5-1 and TRBJ2-1, with 11 bases matching TRBD2. This CDR3 has 15 residues. The V gene end was trimmed by 0 bases and the J gene end by 5 bases; junction bases not matched to a gene: 1. CDR1 and CDR2 (germline): SGHRS, YFSETQ. CDR3 in DNA: TGCGCCAGCAGCTTGGTACTAGCGGGGGACAATGAGCAGTTCTTC. Translation: CASSLVLAGDNEQFF.

This clone showed up just a few times. The CDR3 region is CASLRGSLYQPQHF. Written as DNA, the CDR3 is TGTGCCAGCCTGAGAGGCAGTCTATATCAGCCCCAGCATTTT. The chain carries TRBV27 and TRBJ1-5; no firm D call. V was shortened by 8 bases and J by 5 bases, with 16 bases between the two germline ends. CDR3 size: 14 residues. Germline assignment: CDR1 MNHEY and CDR2 SMNVEV (reference sequence).

The V gene is TRBV19, the J gene TRBJ2-5, with 7 bases matching TRBD2. The germline V gene encodes CDR1 LNHDA and CDR2 SQIVND (reference sequence). The CDR3 has 14 residues. Trimming removed 5 bases from V and 2 bases from J; junction bases left unmatched: 5. CDR3 bases: TGTGCCAGTAGTGAACTAGCGTATCAAGAGACCCAGTACTTC. Translating it yields CASSELAYQETQYF.

The V gene is TRBV7-2, the J gene TRBJ2-3, with 8 bases lining up with TRBD2. Germline V CDR1 and CDR2: SGHTA, FQGNSA. The V gene end was trimmed by 7 bases and the J gene end by 2 bases; junction bases not matched to a gene: 8. CDR3 length equals 15 residues. The CDR3 DNA reads TGTGCCAGCAAGGCGGGCGGGAGGATCACAGATACGCAGTATTTT. It is translated as CASKAGGRITDTQYF. Variable domain in full (rest from reference TRBV7-2 and TRBJ2-3): GAGVSQSPSNKVTEKGKDVELRCDPISGHTALYWYRQSLGQGLEFLIYFQGNSAPDKSGLPSDRFSAERTGGSVSTLTIQRTQQEDSAVYLCASKAGGRITDTQYFGPGTRLTVL.

The chain has TRBV7-2 and TRBJ2-7; possible D gene TRBD2, 6 bases. The V gene lost 3 bases and the J gene lost 7 bases, with 22 bases spanning the gap. Germline CDR1 is SGHTA and CDR2 is FQGNSA. This CDR3 contains 16 residues. In DNA form, the CDR3 reads TGTGCCAGCAGCTTCCCGGGCACAAACCCTCGGGGGGAGCAGTACTTC. Its translation: CASSFPGTNPRGEQYF.

The gene calls are TRBV7-9 and TRBJ2-7, with 9 bases lining up with TRBD1. CDR1 and CDR2 from the germline V gene are SEHNR and FQNEAQ (reference sequence). CDR3 length: 17 residues. Germline trimming cut 2 bases from V and 6 bases from J; bases unmatched to any gene: 14. The CDR3 loop is CASSLTDGAGQGLEQYF. The DNA of the CDR3 is TGTGCCAGCAGCTTAACCGATGGGGCGGGACAGGGTCTCGAGCAGTACTTC.

The rearrangement links TRBV19 to TRBJ2-1, with D tentatively TRBD2 (6 bases). V lost 6 bases and J 1 base, leaving 13 bases between the germline ends. The germline V gene has CDR1 LNHDA and CDR2 SQIVND (reference sequence). The CDR3 extends over 15 amino acids. CDR3 DNA: TGTGCCAGTAGCCGGGACTGGACGTCCTACAATGAGCAGTTCTTC. The encoded protein is CASSRDWTSYNEQFF.

This clone was picked up a small number of times. This rearrangement joins TRBV3-1 (or the pseudogene TRBV3-2) to TRBJ2-3; the match to TRBD1 covers 7 bases. After removal of 1 base from V and 3 bases from J, the junction contained 1 base not matched to a gene. The germline CDR1 and CDR2 sequences are LGHDT and YNNKEL (reference sequence). The CDR3 runs to 14 residues. DNA for the CDR3: TGTGCCAGCAGCCAAGCAGGGGGTACAGATACGCAGTATTTT. Its translation is CASSQAGGTDTQYF.

The chain is built from TRBV28 and TRBJ2-7, with D perhaps matching TRBD2 (6 bases). V lost 6 bases and J 4 bases, leaving 22 bases between the germline ends. This CDR3 has 16 amino acids. The germline CDR1 and CDR2 sequences are MDHEN and SYDVKM. The chain's CDR3 is CASSHAAGLISYEQYF. CDR3 nucleotide sequence: TGTGCCAGCAGCCACGCCGCGGGACTCATATCTTACGAGCAGTACTTC.